The 30 T cell receptor beta chains below were found in one sample sequenced in a study of regulatory T cells in long-lasting Graves disease. Indicated time point: newly diagnosed GD, antithyroid drugs for less than 3 months. PBMC RNA was the source of the TCR library. Investigators prepared the TCR beta libraries by applying iRepertoire HTBI primers and Arm-PCR of CDR3 regions. TCRdb re-called the multiplex PCR reads with MiXCR, one entry per CDR3 protein. There are roughly 410,000 distinct CDR3 sequences in the sample; approximately 16% occur only once, and approximately 8% lies in the top ten. This sample also belongs to another study, concerning T cells in Graves' hyperthyroidism and ophthalmopathy.

The sample in question was peripheral blood mononuclear cells (PBMCs), obtained at new diagnosis, from a patient treated with antithyroid drugs. These receptors were obtained from a woman aged 40 to 55 with Graves disease.

This clonotype has a count of ten or more. The chain joins TRBV5-1 to TRBJ2-1; 12 nucleotides align to TRBD2. Trimming at V came to 0 bases and at J to 6 bases, leaving 7 bases not matched to a gene. Germline V CDR1 and CDR2: SGHRS, YFSETQ. This CDR3 region has 17 residues. The CDR3 loop reads CASSLGLAGGQTNEQFF. The CDR3 coding sequence is TGCGCCAGCAGCTTGGGGCTAGCGGGAGGGCAGACCAATGAGCAGTTCTTC.

In this sample, this clonotype turned up many times. The chain recombines TRBV2 with TRBJ1-5, with a tentative D call TRBD1 (5 bases). The CDR3 contains 13 residues. V was trimmed by 5 bases and J by 4 bases, leaving 9 bases between them. CDR1 SNHLY and CDR2 FYNNEI come from the germline V gene. DNA of the CDR3: TGTGCCAGCAGTAGGGGCATGAATCAGCCCCAGCATTTT. Protein product: CASSRGMNQPQHF.

This clonotype was counted many times. This chain connects TRBV29-1 to TRBJ2-1, with D possibly matching TRBD2 (6 bases). The CDR3 loop spans 17 amino acids. Germline V gene lookup returns CDR1 SQVTM and CDR2 ANQGSEA. The V and J ends lost 1 base and 6 bases respectively, with 22 bases between them. CDR3: CSVEAYVPKGLLNEQFF. As DNA, the CDR3 is TGCAGCGTTGAAGCCTACGTCCCAAAGGGACTCCTCAATGAGCAGTTCTTC.

This clonotype was recorded at least ten times. The CDR3 DNA sequence: TGTGCCAGCAGTCCACAGGGGGCGAACACCATATATTTT. Residues: CASSPQGANTIYF. The chain combines TRBV12-3 or TRBV12-4 with TRBJ1-3, with 9 bases matching TRBD1. J lost 7 bases, V lost 5 bases, and 3 bases had no gene match. CDR3 length: 13 amino acids.

This clonotype has ten or more counts. The chain combines TRBV13 with TRBJ2-7; possible D gene TRBD2, 5 bases. CDR3 length: 16 amino acids. The V gene's germline CDR1 is PRHDT and CDR2 FYEKMQ (reference sequence). V was pared by 4 bases and J by 1 base, with 17 bases between. The CDR3 nucleotides are TGTGCCAGCAGCTCTCTAACCGGACTCACTTCCTACGAGCAGTACTTC. It translates to CASSSLTGLTSYEQYF.

Concerning this clonotype: A much bigger clone sits one base away, suggesting this may be a read error. V and J are TRBV5-1 and TRBJ2-3, with D possibly TRBD1 on 5 matching bases. Germline V gene data show CDR1 as SGHRS and CDR2 as YFSETQ. The CDR3 spans 15 residues. In nucleotides, the CDR3 is TGCGCCAGCAGCTTGGGAGACAGATACACATATACGCAGTATTTT. This gives the protein CASSLGDRYTYTQYF.

About this clonotype: At one boundary the junction diverges from the germline segment, which might be a read error. The J gene is TRBJ1-2, the V gene TRBV4-1, with D perhaps matching TRBD1 (5 bases). CDR1 MGHRA and CDR2 YSYEKL come from the germline V gene. The CDR3 covers 15 residues. Here the CDR3 reads CASSLHAGTAFGYPF. The CDR3 coding sequence is TGCGCCAGCAGCCTTCACGCCGGGACCGCCTTTGGCTACCCCTTC.

This clonotype was counted only a few times. The chain has TRBV5-1 and TRBJ2-1; 9 bases are shared with TRBD2. Germline assignment: CDR1 SGHRS and CDR2 YFSETQ. There are 16 residues in the CDR3. Losses at the gene ends were 0 bases for V and 4 bases for J; bases not matched to a gene: 5. The CDR3 nucleotides are TGCGCCAGCAGCTTGGTAGCGGGAGTTTATTACAATGAGCAGTTCTTC. Translation gives CASSLVAGVYYNEQFF.

The table lists this clonotype with many counts. This rearrangement joins TRBV13 to TRBJ2-1; the D call may be TRBD1 or TRBD2 (5 bases each). V was pared by 5 bases and J by 6 bases, with 14 bases between. CDR1 and CDR2 from the germline V gene are PRHDT and FYEKMQ (reference sequence). The CDR3 loop spans 14 amino acids. The CDR3 reads CASSRGRSGNEQFF. The CDR3 coding sequence is TGTGCCAGCAGCCGGGGCAGGTCTGGCAATGAGCAGTTCTTC.

This clonotype was detected only a few times. The chain uses TRBV20-1 and TRBJ1-2; TRBD1 matches at 9 bases. The V gene end was trimmed by 8 bases and the J gene end by 5 bases; junction bases not matched to a gene: 12. CDR3 length: 14 residues. Germline CDR1 is DFQATT and CDR2 is SNEGSKA (reference sequence). CDR3 in amino acids: CSTPGQGRGYGYTF. In nucleotides, the CDR3 is TGCAGTACTCCGGGACAGGGCAGAGGTTATGGCTACACCTTC.

This clonotype was counted ten times or more. This sequence joins TRBV28 and TRBJ2-7, with 10 bases aligning to TRBD1. The CDR3 length is 16 residues. Trimming took 1 base from V and 2 from J; bases not matched to a gene: 5. CDR1 is MDHEN and CDR2 is SYDVKM in the germline V gene. The CDR3 region is CASSLFTGTGAYEQYF. The DNA of the CDR3 is TGTGCCAGCAGTTTATTCACCGGGACAGGGGCCTACGAGCAGTACTTC. Together with reference TRBV28 and TRBJ2-7, the CDR3 gives the full variable domain: DVKVTQSSRYLVKRTGEKVFLECVQDMDHENMFWYRQDPGLGLRLIYFSYDVKMKEKGDIPEGYSVSREKKERFSLILESASTNQTSMYLCASSLFTGTGAYEQYFGPGTRLTVT.

As concerns this clonotype: A read error may be the cause here, since a much bigger clone is one base away. This chain joins TRBV2 and TRBJ2-2; possibly TRBD2 for D (6 bases). Germline assignment: CDR1 SNHLY and CDR2 FYNNEI. V lost 2 bases to trimming and J lost 7 bases, with 8 bases between them. The CDR3 is made up of 13 amino acids. The CDR3: CASSELGGGELFF. The DNA of the CDR3 is TGTGCCAGCAGTGAATTGGGGGGCGGGGAGCTGTTTTTT.

The J gene is TRBJ2-7, the V gene TRBV6-2 or TRBV6-3; TRBD1 matches 11 bases. CDR1 is MNHEY and CDR2 is SVGEGT in the germline V gene. The CDR3 extends over 14 amino acids. The V gene end was trimmed by 5 bases and the J gene end by 5 bases; junction bases not matched to a gene: 5. CDR3 DNA: TGTGCCAGCAGTAAGGACAGGGGGCACGACGAGCAGTACTTC. The encoded protein is CASSKDRGHDEQYF.

This clonotype was picked up a small number of times. This chain joins TRBV6-1 and TRBJ2-5; 9 bases map to TRBD2. Germline V gene data show CDR1 as MNHNS and CDR2 as SASEGT. Trimming cost V 6 bases and J 5 bases; bases outside gene matches: 4. This CDR3 comprises 13 residues. CDR3 DNA: TGTGCCAGCAGGGTAGCGGGAGTCGAGACCCAGTACTTC. This sequence encodes CASRVAGVETQYF.

In this sample, this clonotype turned up a few times. One base away lies a much larger clone, so this may be a sequencing read error. The rearrangement joins TRBV28 to TRBJ1-1; the D gene is possibly TRBD1 (6 bases). Trimming took 3 bases from V and 2 from J, leaving 10 bases between them. Germline loops: CDR1 MDHEN, CDR2 SYDVKM. There are 14 residues in the CDR3. CDR3 sequence (DNA): TGTGCCAGCAGTTTCGACAGGATTAACACTGAAGCTTTCTTT. It encodes CASSFDRINTEAFF.

In this sample, this clonotype turned up a few times. Compared with germline, one end of the junction differs, possibly owing to a read error. V usage is TRBV11-3 and J usage is TRBJ2-2; D might be TRBD2 (5 bases). This CDR3 spans 15 amino acids. The germline CDR1 and CDR2 sequences are SGHNT and YENEEA. CDR3 nucleotides: TGTGCCAGCAGCTTAAACCGGGGTGGCACCGGGGAGCTGGTTTTT. This codes for CASSLNRGGTGELVF.

This clonotype showed up many times. The gene calls are TRBV20-1 and TRBJ2-1, with 10 bases lining up with TRBD2. Germline CDR1 and CDR2: DFQATT and SNEGSKA (reference sequence). The CDR3 has 16 amino acids. V lost 0 bases, J lost 4 bases, and 6 bases stayed unmatched. The CDR3 DNA reads as TGCAGTGCTAGAGATATAGCGGGAGGCGTATACAATGAGCAGTTCTTC. Its translation is CSARDIAGGVYNEQFF.

The CDR3 here is CSAFKTGLDNEQFF. In DNA form, the CDR3 reads TGCAGTGCTTTTAAGACAGGGCTGGACAATGAGCAGTTCTTC. The genes are TRBV20-1 and TRBJ2-1, with 7 nucleotides matching TRBD1. The germline CDR1 and CDR2 sequences are DFQATT and SNEGSKA (reference sequence). V was pared by 5 bases and J by 5 bases, with 9 bases of the junction left unmatched. This CDR3 is 14 amino acids long.

This clonotype was detected a few times. The chain couples TRBV25-1 to TRBJ2-3; TRBD1 might be the D (5 bases). Germline CDR1 reads MGHDK; CDR2 reads SYGVNS. Between the trimmed V and J ends, which lost 2 bases and 6 bases, there was a span of 9 bases. The CDR3 consists of 13 residues. CDR3 protein: CASSEPGWDTQYF. Written as DNA, the CDR3 is TGTGCCAGCAGTGAACCAGGGTGGGATACGCAGTATTTT.

This clonotype has ten or more counts. The rearrangement links TRBV7-8 to TRBJ2-1; D possibly corresponds to TRBD1 (5 bases). Looked up from germline, CDR1 is SGHVS and CDR2 is FQNEAQ. V dropped 1 base and J dropped 3 bases, with 10 bases sitting between them. The CDR3 is 15 amino acids. This chain's CDR3 is CASSLEGAVYNEQFF. The CDR3 DNA follows: TGTGCCAGCAGCTTAGAAGGGGCGGTCTACAATGAGCAGTTCTTC.

This clonotype was detected a few times. V is TRBV6-5 and J is TRBJ2-1, with unresolved D. This CDR3 has 17 amino acids. Deletions cut 0 bases from V and 5 bases from J, with 17 bases between. In germline, CDR1 is MNHEY, CDR2 SVGAGI. The DNA for the CDR3 is TGTGCCAGCAGTTACTCTGGTTCGGCCCGGGCCAACAATGAGCAGTTCTTC. It specifies CASSYSGSARANNEQFF.

This clonotype has at least ten counts. This chain links TRBV13 with TRBJ2-3; 11 bases agree with TRBD2. Germline V CDR1 and CDR2: PRHDT, FYEKMQ (reference sequence). Trimming cost V 5 bases and J 4 bases; bases outside gene matches: 5. The CDR3 is 15 amino acids. The CDR3 sequence is CASSTSGSRADTQYF. Here the CDR3 DNA reads TGTGCCAGCAGCACTAGCGGGAGTAGGGCAGATACGCAGTATTTT. The full variable domain, in which reference TRBV13 and TRBJ2-3 provide the parts outside the CDR3, is AAGVIQSPRHLIKEKRETATLKCYPIPRHDTVYWYQQGPGQDPQFLISFYEKMQSDKGSIPDRFSAQQFSDYHSELNMSSLELGDSALYFCASSTSGSRADTQYFGPGTRLTVL.

This clonotype was counted at least ten times. V gene TRBV12-3 or TRBV12-4 combines with J gene TRBJ1-2, with 7 bases that match TRBD1. Germline trimming cut 5 bases from V and 1 base from J; bases unmatched to any gene: 1. CDR3 length: 13 residues. CDR3 in DNA: TGTGCCAGCAGTCCAGGGGGTAACTATGGCTACACCTTC. Translating gives CASSPGGNYGYTF.

This clonotype was counted ten times or more. V usage is TRBV3-1 and J usage is TRBJ2-7; TRBD2 matches 7 bases. The CDR3 has 14 residues. J was trimmed by 2 bases and V by 5 bases; bases with no gene match: 6. CDR1 LGHDT and CDR2 YNNKEL come from the germline V gene (reference sequence). The CDR3 loop reads CASSTKSGTYEQYF. CDR3 sequence (DNA): TGTGCCAGCAGCACGAAAAGCGGGACCTACGAGCAGTACTTC.

This clonotype was detected many times. The gene calls are TRBV6-2 or TRBV6-3 and TRBJ2-6; 9 positions match TRBD1. In germline, CDR1 is MNHEY, CDR2 SVGEGT. CDR3 length equals 15 residues. The V gene end was trimmed by 6 bases and the J gene end by 9 bases; junction bases not matched to a gene: 9. CDR3 amino acids: CASRAGQGNLNVLTF. The CDR3 DNA is TGTGCCAGCAGGGCCGGACAGGGGAACCTCAACGTCCTGACTTTC.

This clonotype was observed at least ten times. The rearrangement links TRBV5-1 to TRBJ2-7; TRBD2 agrees at 8 bases. Looked up from germline, CDR1 is SGHRS and CDR2 is YFSETQ. This CDR3 has 15 residues. J was trimmed by 0 bases and V by 4 bases; bases with no gene match: 6. Here the CDR3 DNA reads TGCGCCAGCAGCCCCCAGCGGGAGAGCTCCTACGAGCAGTACTTC. Translation gives CASSPQRESSYEQYF.

This clonotype has just a few counts. The rearrangement joins TRBV27 to TRBJ1-1; 7 bases match TRBD1. The CDR3 covers 14 residues. The junction had 6 bases not matched to a gene; V was cut back by 4 bases and J by 4 bases. Looked up from germline, CDR1 is MNHEY and CDR2 is SMNVEV (reference sequence). Here the CDR3 DNA reads TGTGCCAGCAGTTGGACAGGCCTCAGCACTGAAGCTTTCTTT. It yields the protein CASSWTGLSTEAFF.

The sample holds many counts of this clonotype. The chain is built from TRBV28 and TRBJ2-3; 9 bases agree with TRBD1. V lost 10 bases, J lost 2 bases, and 10 bases stayed unmatched. Germline V gives CDR1 MDHEN, CDR2 SYDVKM. The CDR3 contains 15 residues. Here the CDR3 reads CATTGTGTPTDTQYF. In DNA, the CDR3 is TGTGCCACCACCGGGACAGGGACTCCCACAGATACGCAGTATTTT.

V is TRBV5-1 and J is TRBJ2-1; 9 bases are a match to TRBD1. The CDR3 runs 12 residues. Germline trimming cut 7 bases from V and 4 bases from J; bases unmatched to any gene: 0. Germline V gene sequence: CDR1 SGHRS, CDR2 YFSETQ. The CDR3 region has the DNA TGCGCCAGCGGACAGGGGTACAATGAGCAGTTCTTC. This encodes CASGQGYNEQFF.

This clonotype was recorded a few times. V usage is TRBV5-6 and J usage is TRBJ2-2; D ambiguous. The CDR3 spans 13 residues. CDR1 and CDR2 from the germline V gene are SGHDT and YYEEEE. V was shortened by 4 bases and J by 3 bases, with 7 bases between the two germline ends. CDR3: CASSPGHTGELFF. The CDR3 coding sequence is TGTGCCAGCAGCCCTGGACACACCGGGGAGCTGTTTTTT. Full variable domain (missing parts from reference TRBV5-6 and TRBJ2-2): DAGVTQSPTHLIKTRGQQVTLRCSPKSGHDTVSWYQQALGQGPQFIFQYYEEEERQRGNFPDRFSGHQFPNYSSELNVNALLLGDSALYLCASSPGHTGELFFGEGSRLTVL.